Each of the 24 T cell receptor beta chains below was sequenced from the same sample in a study of T cells in Graves' hyperthyroidism and ophthalmopathy. The TCR beta CDR3 regions underwent amplification using RNA transcripts as the source. The HTBI primer set drove a first-round RT-PCR of the TCR CDR3. TCRdb reprocessed the multiplex PCR reads with MiXCR, giving one entry per CDR3 protein. The sample records 500,000 to 550,000 distinct CDR3 sequences, around 20% being singletons. Material for sequencing was blood. The receptors come from a man aged 18 to 30 with Graves' hyperthyroidism.

The chain links TRBV6-5 to TRBJ1-2, with TRBD1 identical over 7 bases. Germline V gene lookup returns CDR1 MNHEY and CDR2 SVGAGI. This CDR3 is built from 16 residues. The trim removed 4 bases at V and 3 bases at J, leaving 11 bases unmatched. CDR3 nucleotide sequence: TGTGCCAGCAGTTCCGACGACAGGGTAAAGGACTATGGCTACACCTTC. Its translation is CASSSDDRVKDYGYTF.

This clonotype has at least ten counts. The rearrangement links TRBV6-1 to TRBJ1-1; no firm D call. The CDR3 has 13 amino acids. Germline V lookup: CDR1 MNHNS, CDR2 SASEGT. V was cut by 6 bases and J by 0 bases, with 8 bases left in between. The CDR3 loop is CASRRIMNTEAFF. The CDR3 DNA is TGTGCCAGCAGGCGTATAATGAACACTGAAGCTTTCTTT.

The chain employs TRBV6-2 or TRBV6-3 and TRBJ2-2, with TRBD2 identical over 9 bases. The CDR3 runs to 14 residues. The V gene's germline CDR1 is MNHEY and CDR2 SVGEGT. Germline trimming cut 8 bases from V and 6 bases from J; bases unmatched to any gene: 7. CDR3 in amino acids: CASAAGGPSGELFF. CDR3 coding DNA: TGTGCCAGCGCGGCGGGAGGGCCCTCCGGGGAGCTGTTTTTT.

This clonotype was seen at least ten times. This chain uses TRBV7-6 with TRBJ1-5, with TRBD1 matching 8 bases. This CDR3 has 16 amino acids. The J segment lost 2 bases and the V segment lost 1 base, leaving 4 bases of the junction unmatched. Germline values: CDR1 SGHVS, CDR2 FNYEAQ. CDR3 bases: TGTGCCAGCAGCTTAGACTCAGGGGGCGGCAATCAGCCCCAGCATTTT. Protein: CASSLDSGGGNQPQHF.

This clonotype was recorded many times. This chain links TRBV4-1 with TRBJ1-5; a possible D gene is TRBD1 (5 bases). CDR3 length: 15 amino acids. Germline V CDR1 and CDR2: MGHRA, YSYEKL. Trimming took 4 bases from V and 10 from J, leaving 20 bases between them. The CDR3 sequence: CASSRIGGKDNPQHF. DNA for the CDR3: TGCGCCAGCAGCCGGATCGGGGGTAAGGATAATCCCCAGCATTTT.

This clonotype was found many times. The rearrangement links TRBV12-3 or TRBV12-4 to TRBJ2-7; 10 nucleotides agree with TRBD2. V gave up 4 bases and J gave up 0 bases; unmatched junction bases: 3. CDR3 length equals 15 residues. CDR3 region: CASSYRLAGSYEQYF. CDR3 DNA sequence: TGTGCCAGCAGTTACCGACTAGCGGGCTCCTACGAGCAGTACTTC.

This clonotype was detected only a few times. The CDR3 loop reads CASSILGSSYEQYF. CDR3 nucleotides: TGTGCCAGCAGTATCCTTGGGAGCTCCTACGAGCAGTACTTC. V is TRBV28 and J is TRBJ2-7, with a weak D call TRBD2 (5 bases). This CDR3 is 14 amino acids long. Germline V gene lookup returns CDR1 MDHEN and CDR2 SYDVKM. Trimming removed 5 bases from V and 0 bases from J, with 11 bases in between.

J is TRBJ2-3 and V is TRBV12-3 or TRBV12-4; TRBD2 matches at 10 bases. The J segment lost 2 bases and the V segment lost 6 bases, leaving 8 bases of the junction unmatched. CDR3 length: 16 amino acids. CDR3 DNA sequence: TGTGCCAGCAGGCCTATAGCGGGGGGCACCACAGATACGCAGTATTTT. It codes for CASRPIAGGTTDTQYF.

The chain couples TRBV12-3 or TRBV12-4 to TRBJ2-7, with TRBD1 identical over 7 bases. The CDR3 contains 14 residues. V gave up 8 bases and J gave up 2 bases; unmatched junction bases: 9. CDR3 coding DNA: TGTGCCAGCGGCTTAGGGGGCCCTGCCTACGAGCAGTACTTC. Protein: CASGLGGPAYEQYF.

This clonotype has a count of ten or more. The genes are TRBV28 and TRBJ1-3; possible D gene TRBD1, 5 bases. Per germline, CDR1 MDHEN and CDR2 SYDVKM. The V end lost 3 bases, the J end lost 4 bases, and 13 bases lay between the germline ends. The length of the CDR3 is 15 residues. CDR3 nucleotides: TGTGCCAGCAGTTTGGGTCGGGGGACCGGAAACACCATATATTTT. Its translation is CASSLGRGTGNTIYF.

This clonotype showed up just a few times. The chain recombines TRBV12-3 or TRBV12-4 with TRBJ1-1; possible D gene TRBD1, 6 bases. The CDR3 extends over 13 amino acids. V was shortened by 6 bases and J by 5 bases, with 13 bases between the two germline ends. For the CDR3, the DNA is TGTGCCAGCAGCGCAACAGGGAGGACTGAAGCTTTCTTT. Amino acid sequence: CASSATGRTEAFF.

J is TRBJ2-6 and V is TRBV28, with no clear D. Trimming took off 8 bases at V and 0 bases at J, with 5 bases between the two ends. The CDR3 consists of 13 residues. Germline CDR1 is MDHEN and CDR2 is SYDVKM. The CDR3 spells CASCLSGANVLTF. CDR3 coding DNA: TGTGCCAGCTGCCTCTCTGGGGCCAACGTCCTGACTTTC.

This rearrangement joins TRBV4-1 to TRBJ2-7; possibly TRBD1 for D (6 bases). CDR3 length equals 13 residues. Germline CDR1 reads MGHRA; CDR2 reads YSYEKL. Deletions cut 0 bases from V and 5 bases from J, with 8 bases between. In DNA form, the CDR3 reads TGCGCCAGCAGCCAAGAAGCAGGGGACGAGCAGTACTTC. It translates to CASSQEAGDEQYF.

This clonotype occurred a few times. V is TRBV4-1 and J is TRBJ2-7; TRBD1 matches at 9 bases. This CDR3 contains 16 residues. The ends lost 1 base at V and 5 bases at J; junction bases unmatched: 9. Germline V gives CDR1 MGHRA, CDR2 YSYEKL. CDR3 protein: CASSQGLGQGEDEQYF. Here the CDR3 DNA reads TGCGCCAGCAGCCAAGGTTTGGGACAGGGTGAGGACGAGCAGTACTTC.

This clonotype was detected ten times or more. The V gene is TRBV24-1, the J gene TRBJ1-2, with no clear D. Germline V CDR1 and CDR2: KGHDR, SFDVKD. Between the trimmed V and J ends, which lost 6 bases and 2 bases, there was a span of 9 bases. This CDR3 spans 13 amino acids. In nucleotides, the CDR3 is TGTGCCACCAGTTTTGGGTCCAACTATGGCTACACCTTC. The encoded protein is CATSFGSNYGYTF.

The chain is built from TRBV29-1 and TRBJ1-1; D is perhaps TRBD1 (5 bases). This CDR3 has 12 residues. Germline CDR1 reads SQVTM; CDR2 reads ANQGSEA. Trimming pared 4 bases from V and 4 bases from J, leaving 10 bases between. The CDR3 reads CSVGGLGTEAFF. CDR3 nucleotides: TGCAGCGTTGGGGGCTTGGGCACTGAAGCTTTCTTT. Variable domain in full (rest from reference TRBV29-1 and TRBJ1-1): SAVISQKPSRDICQRGTSLTIQCQVDSQVTMMFWYRQQPGQSLTLIATANQGSEATYESGFVIDKFPISRPNLTFSTLTVSNMSPEDSSIYLCSVGGLGTEAFFGQGTRLTVV.

This clonotype was observed a few times. The chain carries TRBV30 and TRBJ1-2; D remains ambiguous. Trimming removed 5 bases from V and 3 bases from J, with 10 bases in between. This CDR3 spans 12 amino acids. From germline, CDR1 is GTSNPN and CDR2 SVGIG (reference sequence). CDR3 nucleotide sequence: TGTGCCTGGGACATCGGGGACTATGGCTACACCTTC. This sequence encodes CAWDIGDYGYTF.

This chain joins TRBV15 and TRBJ2-4; 11 bases fit TRBD2. V gave up 0 bases and J gave up 1 base; unmatched junction bases: 8. CDR1 is LNHNV and CDR2 is YYDKDF in the germline V gene (reference sequence). The CDR3 sequence is 19 residues long. The DNA of the CDR3 is TGTGCCACCAGCAGAGAGACTAGCGGGATCCCTTCGGCCAAAAACATTCAGTACTTC. Its translation is CATSRETSGIPSAKNIQYF.

This clonotype was detected only a few times. This chain's CDR3 is CASSQYVRSEAFF. Here the CDR3 DNA reads TGCGCCAGCAGCCAATATGTGAGGAGTGAAGCTTTCTTT. The chain combines TRBV4-1 with TRBJ1-1; no clear D gene. CDR3 length: 13 amino acids. Trimming took 2 bases from V and 7 from J, leaving 11 bases between them. Germline V lookup: CDR1 MGHRA, CDR2 YSYEKL.

This clonotype was counted ten times or more. CDR3 nucleotides: TGTGCCTGGGGGGGGACTCGGCTAACCTCTGGGGCCAACGTCCTGACTTTC. Translated: CAWGGTRLTSGANVLTF. The chain carries TRBV30 and TRBJ2-6; tentatively, D is TRBD2 (6 bases). There are 17 residues in the CDR3. Between the trimmed V and J ends, which lost 5 bases and 0 bases, there was a span of 17 bases. Germline assignment: CDR1 GTSNPN and CDR2 SVGIG (reference sequence).

This clonotype was recorded only once. The CDR3 DNA reads as TGTGCCAGCAGTTTGAGCTCCTCGGGGTACGAGCAGTACTTC. Protein product: CASSLSSSGYEQYF. This chain connects TRBV28 to TRBJ2-7, with TRBD2 as a possible D gene (5 bases). This CDR3 contains 14 residues. The V gene lost 3 bases and the J gene lost 4 bases, with 13 bases spanning the gap. Germline loops: CDR1 MDHEN, CDR2 SYDVKM.

This clonotype was counted between two and nine times. The rearrangement joins TRBV6-1 to TRBJ1-1; D is possibly TRBD1 (5 bases). The CDR3 has 13 residues. V lost 6 bases and J lost 4, with 12 bases in between. The germline V gene has CDR1 MNHNS and CDR2 SASEGT. In nucleotides, the CDR3 is TGTGCCAGCAGACAAGTTGGGGGCACTGAAGCTTTCTTT. Encoded protein: CASRQVGGTEAFF.

The rearrangement links TRBV5-6 to TRBJ1-2; TRBD1 is a possible D gene (6 bases). From germline, CDR1 is SGHDT and CDR2 YYEEEE. The V end lost 2 bases, the J end lost 2 bases, and 16 bases lay between the germline ends. The CDR3 contains 16 residues. CDR3: CASSFWSETGNYGYTF. CDR3 DNA: TGTGCCAGCAGCTTCTGGTCGGAAACAGGGAACTATGGCTACACCTTC. Complete variable domain (other parts from reference TRBV5-6 and TRBJ1-2): DAGVTQSPTHLIKTRGQQVTLRCSPKSGHDTVSWYQQALGQGPQFIFQYYEEEERQRGNFPDRFSGHQFPNYSSELNVNALLLGDSALYLCASSFWSETGNYGYTFGSGTRLTVV.

Many counts were recorded for this clonotype. In DNA form, the CDR3 reads TGTGCCAGCAGTTCCCTACTTAGGAATCAGCCCCAGCATTTT. Its protein is CASSSLLRNQPQHF. The gene calls are TRBV27 and TRBJ1-5, with D unresolved. With 4 bases removed from V and 4 bases from J, the gap between germline ends came to 11 bases. This CDR3 comprises 14 residues. The V gene's germline CDR1 is MNHEY and CDR2 SMNVEV (reference sequence).